These T cell receptor beta chains were read from a single sample in a study of cytomegalovirus exposure and HLA in healthy donors. Repertoires were generated with immunoSEQ multiplex PCR, while TCRdb's copy carries only in-frame clones and drops some. The data hold 55,000 or so clones, with 70% to 80% observed a single time. Sequencing was performed on PBMCs. These receptors were taken from a female donor in good health and CMV-seronegative. Both conserved end residues are part of each CDR3. The D gene is left open where the match is weak. Size tells how often a clone was seen (once, few, many) or the class of an expanded clone, and some rows leave it out.

d_call,clone_size,v_call,j_call,cdr3_aa,cdr3_nt
-,-,TRBV9,TRBJ1-5,CASSNGVNQPQHF,TGTGCCAGCAGTAACGGTGTCAATCAGCCCCAGCATTTT
TRBD1,-,TRBV4-1,TRBJ1-6,CASSEVFRDRDSLTLHF,TGCGCCAGCAGCGAAGTTTTCCGGGACAGGGATTCATTAACCCTCCACTTT
-,-,TRBV7-2,TRBJ2-5,CASSLAMRVGQTQYF,TGTGCCAGCAGCTTAGCAATGAGGGTCGGACAGACCCAGTACTTC
-,few,TRBV19,TRBJ1-1,CASSIRQDNTEAFF,TGTGCCAGTAGTATACGCCAGGATAACACTGAAGCTTTCTTT
-,-,TRBV19,TRBJ1-6,CASSIDPNSPLHF,TGTGCCAGTAGTATAGATCCAAATTCACCCCTCCACTTT
TRBD1,-,TRBV7-2,TRBJ2-2,CASSSRGILTGELFF,TGTGCCAGCAGCTCCAGGGGGATACTCACCGGGGAGCTGTTTTTT
TRBD2,-,TRBV5-1,TRBJ2-3,CASSSGSGGNTQYF,TGCGCCAGCAGCTCAGGTAGCGGGGGGAATACGCAGTATTTT
-,-,TRBV10-3,TRBJ2-7,CAISGLEVAYEQYF,TGTGCCATCAGTGGATTAGAAGTCGCCTACGAGCAGTACTTC
-,-,TRBV5-6,TRBJ1-4,CASSLNPGSEKLFF,TGTGCCAGCAGCTTGAATCCTGGGAGTGAAAAACTGTTTTTT
TRBD1,-,TRBV29-1,TRBJ2-7,CSVVLPGQGSHEQYF,TGCAGCGTTGTACTTCCGGGACAGGGGTCACACGAGCAGTACTTC
TRBD1,few,TRBV2,TRBJ1-6,CASSPTGGTNSPLHF,TGTGCCAGCAGTCCGACAGGGGGGACTAATTCACCCCTCCACTTT
TRBD1,-,TRBV6-5,TRBJ1-6,CASRFDRARSPLHF,TGTGCCAGCAGATTTGACAGGGCACGATCACCCCTCCACTTT
TRBD1,-,TRBV9,TRBJ1-2,CASSSTSHGTGGNGYTF,TGTGCCAGCAGCTCGACCTCACACGGGACAGGGGGCAATGGCTACACCTTC
-,-,TRBV25-1,TRBJ1-2,CASSVQGREDYGYTF,TGTGCCAGCAGTGTCCAAGGGAGGGAGGACTATGGCTACACCTTC
-,-,TRBV7-6,TRBJ2-5,CASSLAQFRGGARETQYF,TGTGCCAGCAGCTTAGCACAATTCCGAGGAGGGGCGCGGGAGACCCAGTACTTC
TRBD1,-,TRBV25-1,TRBJ2-7,CASSPPTGGSREQYF,TGTGCCAGCAGCCCTCCGACAGGGGGCTCTCGCGAGCAGTACTTC
-,-,TRBV7-9,TRBJ2-7,CASSLGKGTYEQYF,TGTGCCAGCAGCTTAGGTAAGGGGACCTACGAGCAGTACTTC
TRBD1,-,TRBV15,TRBJ1-2,CATSGRGQGSYGYTF,TGTGCCACCAGCGGACGTGGACAGGGGAGCTATGGCTACACCTTC
-,-,TRBV7-9,TRBJ1-1,CASSSTGTSRSTEAFF,TGTGCCAGCAGTTCCACAGGGACCAGTCGGTCTACTGAAGCTTTCTTT